This T cell receptor beta chain was recorded in a study of neurological immune-mediated disorders. Study-wide results and caveats: The expanded clones of different subjects shared no CDR3 amino acid sequences (suggesting private repertoires in all groups).

Notes on this clonotype: As yet, its antigen is unknown.

The T cells used for sorted libraries numbered about 930,000, either CD4+ or CD8+. TCRdb recomputed calls from the 5' RACE reads with MiXCR, one row per CDR3 protein. The profile covers about 18,000 distinct CDR3 sequences, with around 10% appearing a single time and approximately 29% taken by the ten largest. The CDR3 is 15 amino acids. Germline lookup yields CDR1 SGHVS and CDR2 FNYEAQ. J lost 5 bases, V lost 5 bases, and 9 bases had no gene match. This TCR was sampled from a woman in her fifties or sixties in good health. J is TRBJ2-7 and V is TRBV7-6; 10 positions agree with TRBD1. Sequenced material: CD8+ T cells from blood. CDR3 in amino acids: CASSSRDRGVDEQYF. For the CDR3, the DNA is TGTGCCAGCAGCAGCCGGGACAGGGGAGTCGACGAGCAGTACTTC.